Listed below are T cell receptor beta chains from one sample, sequenced in a study of T cell repertoires in cytomegalovirus infection. One entry per CDR3 protein, called by TCRdb with MiXCR from the reads. The sample has approximately 730,000 distinct CDR3 sequences; around 29% are singletons. The antigens these receptors bind are not known. Sequenced here: cultured CD8+ T cells from PBMCs, sampled from culture after CMV antigen stimulation. These receptors originate from a human donor in good health (CMV status not recorded). Some clones in this sample may be carry-over from other donors' samples. CDR3s include the opening cysteine and the closing phenylalanine or tryptophan. D genes are given only for firm matches. Size is stated for part of the rows, as once, few or many counts, or as a class when the clone is expanded.

TRBD1	TRBV5-1	few	TRBJ2-7	CASSFRDRGIYEQYF	TGCGCCAGCAGCTTCCGGGACAGGGGGATCTACGAGCAGTACTTC
TRBD2	TRBV7-2	medium-sized	TRBJ2-1	CASSRGLAGHNEQFF	TGTGCCAGCAGCCGGGGACTAGCGGGACACAATGAGCAGTTCTTC
-	TRBV29-1	-	TRBJ1-1	CSVWGGTEAFF	TGCAGCGTCTGGGGGGGCACTGAAGCTTTCTTT
-	TRBV11-2	-	TRBJ1-4	CASSLYGLATNEKLFF	TGTGCCAGCAGCTTATATGGTCTGGCAACTAATGAAAAACTGTTTTTT
TRBD1	TRBV19	-	TRBJ1-1	CASRRGRLTEAFF	TGTGCCAGTAGGAGGGGGCGGCTCACTGAAGCTTTCTTT
-	TRBV19	-	TRBJ1-1	CASSIWGPRGTEAFF	TGTGCCAGTAGTATATGGGGCCCCCGGGGCACTGAAGCTTTCTTT
-	TRBV7-9	-	TRBJ2-3	CASSLGEGDTQYF	TGTGCCAGCAGCTTAGGTGAGGGGGATACGCAGTATTTT
TRBD1	TRBV6-6	-	TRBJ2-3	CASTLGRGRDTQYF	TGTGCCAGCACTCTTGGCAGGGGGCGCGATACGCAGTATTTT
-	TRBV27	-	TRBJ1-2	CASSDTPNYGYTF	TGTGCCAGCTCGGATACACCTAACTATGGCTACACCTTC
TRBD1	TRBV12-3/TRBV12-4	-	TRBJ2-5	CASSRTGMETQYF	TGTGCCAGCAGCCGGACAGGGATGGAGACCCAGTACTTC
-	TRBV14	few	TRBJ1-2	CASSQSPTNPANYGYTF	TGTGCCAGCAGCCAATCCCCTACGAACCCTGCTAACTATGGCTACACCTTC
-	TRBV20-1	-	TRBJ2-1	CSVRPNSYNEQFF	TGTAGTGTGCGGCCGAACTCCTACAATGAGCAGTTCTTC
TRBD1	TRBV7-9	few	TRBJ2-7	CASSSAGTGPGQYF	TGTGCCAGCAGCTCCGCCGGGACAGGCCCTGGGCAGTACTTC
-	TRBV6-5	-	TRBJ2-7	CASSTSTTGILGEQYF	TGTGCCAGCAGCACTTCTACAACGGGGATCTTGGGCGAGCAGTACTTC
-	TRBV12-5	-	TRBJ2-2	CASGFGGELFF	TGTGCTAGTGGTTTCGGCGGGGAGCTGTTTTTT
-	TRBV27	few	TRBJ2-7	CASSFKEFTVPYEQYF	TGTGCCAGCAGTTTTAAGGAATTTACGGTACCCTACGAGCAGTACTTC
TRBD2	TRBV27	-	TRBJ2-3	CASSSPSGGITDTQYF	TGTGCCAGCAGTTCCCCTAGCGGGGGAATCACAGATACGCAGTATTTT
-	TRBV11-2	many	TRBJ2-1	CASSRFTQRGGSSNEQFF	TGTGCCAGCAGCCGATTCACGCAAAGGGGGGGCTCAAGCAATGAGCAGTTCTTC
-	TRBV7-9	-	TRBJ2-7	CASSLGVRQRDPYEQYF	TGTGCCAGCAGCTTAGGGGTACGGCAAAGGGATCCCTACGAGCAGTACTTC
TRBD2	TRBV27	-	TRBJ2-1	CASSLAGGLTANEQFF	TGTGCCAGCAGTCTAGCGGGGGGCCTCACGGCCAATGAGCAGTTCTTC
-	TRBV19	-	TRBJ1-2	CASSITSGYGYTF	TGTGCCAGTAGTATAACGTCCGGCTATGGCTACACCTTC
TRBD1	TRBV19	-	TRBJ1-5	CASSILRDRLYDSNQPQHF	TGTGCCAGTAGTATCCTCCGGGACAGGTTATACGACAGCAATCAGCCCCAGCATTTT
TRBD1	TRBV6-2/TRBV6-3	-	TRBJ2-4	CASSDRGRPKNIQYF	TGTGCCAGCAGCGACAGGGGAAGGCCCAAAAACATTCAGTACTTC
TRBD2	TRBV7-9	-	TRBJ2-6	CASNGEGSGANVLTF	TGTGCCAGCAATGGGGAGGGTTCTGGGGCCAACGTCCTGACTTTC
TRBD1	TRBV6-1	-	TRBJ1-6	CASTFGTANSPLHF	TGTGCCAGCACCTTCGGGACAGCAAATTCACCCCTCCACTTT
TRBD2	TRBV12-3/TRBV12-4	few	TRBJ2-3	CASSTSSGGASTDTQYF	TGTGCCAGCAGCACTTCTAGCGGGGGGGCTAGCACAGATACGCAGTATTTT
-	TRBV3-1	few	TRBJ1-2	CASSQDGFRPNYGYTF	TGTGCCAGCAGCCAAGACGGCTTCAGGCCCAACTATGGCTACACCTTC
-	TRBV10-3	-	TRBJ2-7	CAISAFRLGVDSTYEQYF	TGTGCCATCAGTGCATTCAGGTTAGGGGTTGACAGCACCTACGAGCAGTACTTC
TRBD1	TRBV3-1	few	TRBJ1-5	CASSPDRARNQPQHF	TGTGCCAGCAGCCCGGACAGGGCCCGCAATCAGCCCCAGCATTTT
-	TRBV7-8	once	TRBJ2-1	CASRVGGQGNEQFF	TGTGCCAGCCGCGTGGGGGGGCAGGGGAATGAGCAATTCTTC
TRBD1	TRBV12-3/TRBV12-4	-	TRBJ2-5	CASSLFDRVETQYF	TGTGCCAGCAGTTTGTTCGACAGGGTCGAGACCCAGTACTTC
-	TRBV5-4	-	TRBJ2-2	CASSLPGPNTGELFF	TGTGCCAGCAGCTTACCCGGGCCCAACACCGGGGAGCTGTTTTTT
-	TRBV16	-	TRBJ1-2	CASSPDRAKEGYTF	TGTGCCAGCAGTCCTGATCGGGCTAAGGAGGGCTACACCTTC
-	TRBV5-1	few	TRBJ2-5	CASSFEGAGMETQYF	TGCGCCAGCAGCTTTGAGGGGGCGGGAATGGAGACCCAGTACTTC
TRBD2	TRBV28	many	TRBJ2-3	CASSGTRANGGASPDTQYF	TGTGCCAGCAGTGGGACAAGGGCGAACGGGGGGGCCTCTCCAGATACGCAGTATTTT
TRBD1	TRBV6-1	few	TRBJ2-1	CASSHLGQGAFNEQFF	TGTGCCAGCAGTCATCTGGGACAGGGGGCGTTCAATGAGCAGTTCTTC
-	TRBV9	-	TRBJ2-6	CASSTSPDVGPGANVLTF	TGTGCCAGCAGTACTTCCCCGGACGTGGGGCCTGGGGCCAACGTCCTGACTTTC
-	TRBV28	few	TRBJ2-1	CASSLRNAPSYNEQFF	TGTGCCAGCAGCCTAAGAAACGCCCCCTCCTACAATGAGCAGTTCTTC
TRBD1	TRBV5-5	-	TRBJ1-2	CASSLVGQDRTNLPNPNYGYTF	TGTGCCAGCAGCTTGGTCGGACAGGACCGTACTAATTTGCCGAATCCCAACTATGGCTACACCTTC
TRBD1	TRBV6-6	-	TRBJ1-5	CASQGARDQPQHF	TGTGCCAGCCAGGGGGCCAGGGATCAGCCCCAGCATTTT
TRBD2	TRBV7-6	few	TRBJ2-3	CASSMLAGVTYDTQYF	TGTGCCAGCAGCATGCTAGCGGGGGTTACATACGATACGCAGTATTTT
TRBD1	TRBV14	-	TRBJ1-2	CASSPRQGIGYGYTF	TGTGCCAGCAGCCCCCGACAGGGTATAGGCTATGGCTACACCTTC
TRBD2	TRBV9	once	TRBJ2-3	CASSPRLAGGRTDTQYF	TGTGCCAGCAGCCCCAGACTAGCGGGGGGCCGCACAGATACGCAGTATTTT
-	TRBV7-9	many	TRBJ1-4	CASSSPGEYSEKLFF	TGTGCCAGCAGCTCCCCGGGGGAGTACAGTGAAAAACTGTTTTTT
-	TRBV9	few	TRBJ2-1	CASSVEAIQGNEQFF	TGTGCCAGCAGCGTAGAGGCTATTCAGGGGAATGAGCAGTTCTTC
TRBD1	TRBV11-2	few	TRBJ1-5	CASSEAGGKPQHF	TGTGCCAGCAGCGAGGCAGGGGGGAAGCCCCAGCATTTT
-	TRBV14	-	TRBJ2-3	CASSHSSGPHAGTDTQYF	TGTGCCAGCAGCCATTCATCTGGTCCCCATGCTGGCACAGATACGCAGTATTTT
-	TRBV27	-	TRBJ2-2	CASSRGSHTGELFF	TGTGCCAGCAGTCGGGGGTCCCACACCGGGGAGCTGTTTTTT
TRBD1	TRBV7-8	many	TRBJ2-5	CASSLGDRLEETQYF	TGTGCCAGCAGCTTAGGGGACAGGTTAGAGGAGACCCAGTACTTC
-	TRBV7-2	-	TRBJ1-1	CASSGSGLELNTEAFF	TGTGCCAGCAGCGGATCAGGTCTCGAGTTGAACACTGAAGCTTTCTTT
TRBD1	TRBV19	-	TRBJ1-5	CASSIGTGYDQPQHF	TGTGCCAGTAGTATCGGGACAGGATATGATCAGCCCCAGCATTTT
-	TRBV12-3/TRBV12-4	few	TRBJ2-3	CASSLTKGDTQYF	TGTGCCAGCAGTCTCACGAAGGGAGATACGCAGTATTTT
-	TRBV5-5	-	TRBJ1-4	CASTPAGLGNEKLFF	TGTGCCAGCACCCCCGCGGGGCTTGGTAATGAAAAACTGTTTTTT
-	TRBV7-8	many	TRBJ2-1	CASSLGPRGNEQFF	TGTGCCAGCAGCTTGGGACCCAGGGGAAATGAGCAGTTCTTC
-	TRBV24-1	many	TRBJ1-1	CATSDPDGPTEAFF	TGTGCCACCAGTGACCCCGACGGGCCCACTGAAGCTTTCTTT
TRBD2	TRBV5-6	few	TRBJ2-1	CASSPAWAGAYNEQFF	TGTGCCAGCAGCCCGGCCTGGGCGGGGGCCTACAATGAGCAGTTCTTC
-	TRBV6-6	-	TRBJ1-2	CASSPRGGEGSYTF	TGTGCCAGCAGTCCGCGGGGCGGGGAGGGTAGCTACACCTTC
-	TRBV6-1	many	TRBJ2-1	CASPGFRANEQFF	TGTGCCAGCCCAGGGTTTCGAGCCAATGAGCAGTTCTTC
-	TRBV4-1	-	TRBJ2-3	CASSQEGGVPSTDTQYF	TGCGCCAGCAGCCAAGAGGGGGGCGTCCCTAGCACAGATACGCAGTATTTT
-	TRBV28	few	TRBJ1-2	CASSLPLDSIYGYTF	TGTGCCAGCAGTTTACCCCTGGACAGCATTTATGGCTACACCTTC